This is a list of T cell receptor beta chains from one sample in a study of T cell responses to AZD1222 COVID-19 vaccine. Repertoires were generated with immunoSEQ multiplex PCR, while TCRdb's copy carries only in-frame clones and drops some. The sample records some 120,000 clones, approximately 80% being singletons. The starting material was peripheral blood, obtained 28 days after the second AZD1222 dose. Receptors were obtained from an adult who received the AZD1222 COVID-19 vaccine. Each CDR3 is given with its conserved first and last residue. A D gene is named only where the DNA matches it firmly. Clone size appears in some rows only: once, few, many, or a class for an expanded clone.

few | TRBJ1-1 | NA | TRBV4-3 | CASSQGSGRIAEAFF | TGCGCCAGCAGCCAAGGGTCGGGGAGGATCGCTGAAGCTTTCTTT
NA | TRBJ1-3 | NA | TRBV7-8 | CASSLGQQGLGNTIYF | TGTGCCAGCAGCTTGGGTCAACAGGGTTTGGGAAACACCATATATTTT
NA | TRBJ2-3 | TRBD2 | TRBV6-5 | CASSYSGGRSTDTQYF | TGTGCCAGCAGTTACTCGGGGGGGAGAAGCACAGATACGCAGTATTTT
NA | TRBJ1-5 | TRBD1 | TRBV19 | CASSPGQGNQPQHF | TGTGCCAGTAGTCCGGGACAGGGAAATCAGCCCCAGCATTTT
NA | TRBJ1-2 | NA | TRBV14 | CASSQDLYDNYGYTF | TGTGCCAGCAGCCAAGATCTGTATGATAACTATGGCTACACCTTC
NA | TRBJ1-2 | TRBD1 | TRBV7-2 | CASSQAQGTGYGYTF | TGTGCCAGCAGCCAGGCACAGGGGACGGGCTATGGCTACACCTTC
NA | TRBJ2-1 | NA | TRBV5-1 | CASSFLGLPIHEQFF | TGCGCCAGCAGCTTCCTTGGACTACCTATCCATGAGCAGTTCTTC
NA | TRBJ2-7 | NA | TRBV6-5 | CASTLFGGPSYEQYF | TGTGCCAGCACGCTATTCGGGGGGCCGTCATACGAGCAGTACTTC
NA | TRBJ2-5 | NA | TRBV10-3 | CAISGGETQYF | TGTGCCATTTCCGGGGGAGAGACCCAGTACTTC
NA | TRBJ1-2 | NA | TRBV10-2 | CASSEAGYGYGYTF | TGCGCCAGCAGTGAGGCAGGGTACGGCTATGGCTACACCTTC
NA | TRBJ2-7 | TRBD2 | TRBV11-2 | CASSLESGAFYEQYF | TGTGCCAGCAGCTTAGAGAGCGGGGCCTTCTACGAGCAGTACTTC
NA | TRBJ1-5 | NA | TRBV9 | CASSSNGRDNQPQHF | TGTGCCAGCAGCTCCAATGGACGGGACAATCAGCCCCAGCATTTT
NA | TRBJ1-6 | TRBD1 | TRBV27 | CASSPGQGAWSPLHF | TGTGCCAGCAGTCCCGGACAGGGGGCTTGGTCACCCCTCCACTTT
once | TRBJ2-7 | NA | TRBV3-1/TRBV3-2 | CASSQVHGSGEQYF | TGTGCCAGCAGCCAAGTACACGGCTCCGGGGAGCAGTACTTC
NA | TRBJ1-2 | NA | TRBV11-2 | CASSFLGSNYGYTF | TGTGCCAGCAGCTTCTTGGGTTCTAACTATGGCTACACCTTC
few | TRBJ1-6 | NA | TRBV18 | CASAAYPSSYNSPLHF | TGTGCCAGCGCAGCCTATCCGAGCTCCTATAATTCACCCCTCCACTTT
NA | TRBJ1-1 | NA | TRBV21-1 | CASNGWDTLNTEAFF | TGTGCCAGCAACGGATGGGACACCCTGAACACTGAAGCTTTCTTT
NA | TRBJ2-7 | NA | TRBV7-2 | CASSPRWGSTYEQYF | TGTGCCAGCAGCCCCCGGTGGGGTTCCACTTACGAGCAGTACTTC
NA | TRBJ2-5 | NA | TRBV5-6 | CASSFWNQETQYF | TGTGCCAGCAGCTTTTGGAACCAAGAGACCCAGTACTTC
NA | TRBJ2-2 | NA | TRBV10-1 | CASSESMQNTGELFF | TGCGCCAGCAGTGAGTCGATGCAGAACACCGGGGAGCTGTTTTTT
NA | TRBJ2-2 | TRBD1 | TRBV27 | CASSSWGQGAGELFF | TGTGCCAGCAGTTCGTGGGGACAGGGGGCCGGGGAGCTGTTTTTT
NA | TRBJ1-1 | TRBD1 | TRBV29-1 | CSVGTDRALTEAFF | TGCAGCGTAGGAACGGACAGGGCGCTCACTGAAGCTTTCTTT
NA | TRBJ1-2 | NA | TRBV4-1 | CASSQAQTNYGYTF | TGCGCCAGCAGCCAAGCCCAAACTAACTATGGCTACACCTTC
NA | TRBJ1-5 | TRBD1 | TRBV7-8 | CASSSRQGAISQHF | TGTGCCAGCAGCTCCCGACAGGGGGCGATTTCCCAGCATTTT
once | TRBJ1-2 | NA | TRBV7-9 | CASSIGGGGYTF | TGTGCCAGCAGCATCGGGGGTGGCGGCTACACCTTC
once | TRBJ2-2 | TRBD2 | TRBV9 | CASSAGLAGVSGELFF | TGTGCCAGCAGCGCGGGACTAGCGGGAGTCAGCGGGGAGCTGTTTTTT
few | TRBJ1-4 | NA | TRBV10-3 | CAIRPGATNEKLFF | TGTGCCATCAGACCAGGGGCAACTAATGAAAAACTGTTTTTT
NA | TRBJ2-5 | NA | TRBV7-9 | CASSSYRGTGETQYF | TGTGCCAGCAGCTCCTACCGGGGGACTGGGGAGACCCAGTACTTC
NA | TRBJ2-3 | TRBD2 | TRBV6-5 | CASSRLAGSTDTQYF | TGTGCCAGCAGTCGACTAGCGGGTAGCACAGATACGCAGTATTTT
NA | TRBJ1-2 | NA | TRBV28 | CAESRSPEGNYGYTF | TGTGCCGAATCCAGGTCGCCCGAGGGGAACTATGGCTACACCTTC